This T cell receptor (beta chain) is from a study of T cell clonality in common variable immunodeficiency (dated by TCRdb to about 2015). CVID samples and control samples contributed equivalent amounts of genomic DNA as sequencing input. For every sample, a 60 bp segment covering the rearranged TCRbeta CDR3 region was amplified and then sequenced. TCRbeta amplification used the immunoSEQ assay, a bias-corrected multiplex PCR with high-throughput sequencing. As for the original processing: Each unique nucleotide sequence was treated as a clone and annotated with V, D and J genes, copy number and frequency. Sequences were labeled productive if in frame, and non-productive if out of frame or containing stop codons. Clonality was calculated from Shannon's entropy as previously described. The predicted amino acid sequences of productive clones were used to derive the mean CDR3 Kyte-Doolittle hydropathy. Hierarchical clustering of scaled V gene usage was performed with the R hclust function using Manhattan distance and complete linkage. Sharing of clones by CDR3 amino acid sequence was evaluated by resampling 12 repertoires per group over 100 rounds. Repertoires were searched for roughly 70 published EBV-specific and a few hundred published CMV-specific TCRbeta sequences. A couple of CVID samples yielding fewer than 10,000 sequences were excluded from analysis, leaving over 35 CVID repertoires. TCRdb stores this immuneACCESS table with in-frame sequences only. Part of the clones is absent; in the studies checked, under half of the shortfall reflects unresolved V genes, and no reason is known for the rest. From that table come the V and J calls and clone size; the DNA was used to work out D and trimming. This sample has 15,000 to 20,000 clones in the table, none counted a single time. Together, the top ten hold roughly 7.2% of the sample.

Including the terminal cysteine and phenylalanine, the CDR3 comprises 15 residues. Part of the CDR3 DNA is given, 36 bases translated from base 1. V drops 5 bases and J drops 4 bases, leaving 16 bases in between. CDR1 SGHTA and CDR2 FQGTGA were looked up in the germline V gene. Diagnosis of CVID followed standard criteria, namely serum IgG, IgA and/or IgM below the normal range together with specific antibody deficiency. There were around 46 subjects in the CVID group (around 15 female and 29 male), ranging in age from about 9 to 64 years, with a mean age of approximately 40. Predominantly Caucasian heritage was noted among both the CVID patients and the healthy controls. Replacement immunoglobulin therapy had been administered to all CVID subjects for at least one year at the time of study participation. At blood collection, none of the CVID subjects was ill or on immunomodulatory or immunosuppressive medication. From each donor, about 5 to 8.5 ml of heparinized peripheral whole blood was collected. Genomic DNA from adults with common variable immune deficiency (CVID) and from healthy adult controls was used to sequence TCRbeta CDR3 repertoires. Diluted blood was density-centrifuged over Hypaque 1077 or Ficoll-Paque to isolate peripheral blood mononuclear cells. Genomic DNA was extracted from unsorted mononuclear cells by Qiagen column purification or by a centrifugation-based method.

The table lists this clone with a few counts. The specificity of this receptor is unknown. The read ends 3 residues shy of where the CDR3 ends; the end is completed using the germline J gene. On the study overall, not on this receptor specifically: Despite equal DNA input, controls averaged approximately 84,000 unique sequences per sample versus about 32,000 in CVID samples. TCRbeta clonality was higher in CVID subjects than in healthy controls (t-test p = 0.018), and the increase was most characteristic of about a third of subjects. According to the authors, figuring out what caused the increased clonality in CVID would require sequencing the repertoires of T cell subpopulations. Correlations of repertoire features with clinical complications were constrained by heterogeneity among patients within the CVID cohort. Fewer deletions and N-nucleotide insertions were reportedly observed in CVID TCRbeta sequences, and highly modified clones with 13 or more V deletions were reportedly absent from CVID TCRbeta sequences. CVID subjects shared fewer TCRbeta clones with each other than healthy controls did (p < 0.0001).

This TCR was sampled from a human donor with common variable immunodeficiency. The chain is assembled from TRBV7-3 and TRBJ2-3; the D region possibly corresponds to TRBD2 (6 bases align). The sequencing sample was made of peripheral blood mononuclear cells. CDR3 protein: CASSPGTPTADTQYF. The sequenced CDR3 bases are TGTGCCAGCAGCCCCGGGACTCCGACAGCAGATACG.